A single sample is the source of the 23 T cell receptor beta chains below, sequenced in a study of blood T cell repertoires in COVID-19. The assay was immunoSEQ multiplex PCR, and TCRdb's table has in-frame clones only and misses some. The profile covers some 180,000 clones, with approximately 84% appearing a single time and approximately 2.6% taken by the ten largest. Source material: peripheral blood. These receptors came from a woman aged 80 or older with COVID-19, enrolled during active disease.

CDR3 in amino acids: CASSQTGPLGSIYEQYF. CDR3 bases: TGTGCCAGCAGTCAAACCGGGCCACTAGGGTCTATCTACGAGCAGTACTTC. The chain combines TRBV27 with TRBJ2-7; D is perhaps TRBD2 (5 bases). The CDR3 runs to 17 residues. Trimming took 5 bases from V and 3 from J, leaving 23 bases between them. Germline lookup yields CDR1 MNHEY and CDR2 SMNVEV (reference sequence).

This clone has only one observation. The chain employs TRBV6-5 and TRBJ1-5; D might be TRBD1 (5 bases). V was clipped by 2 bases and J by 0 bases, with 11 bases between them. The CDR3 has 16 amino acids. CDR1 is MNHEY and CDR2 is SVGAGI in the germline V gene. The CDR3 DNA is TGTGCCAGCAGTTACCGGAGGGACCTTAGCAATCAGCCCCAGCATTTT. Its protein is CASSYRRDLSNQPQHF.

This chain uses TRBV7-6 with TRBJ2-1; D remains unclear. CDR3 length equals 16 residues. Germline V CDR1 and CDR2: SGHVS, FNYEAQ. Trimming removed 1 base at V and 2 bases at J, with 12 bases between. CDR3 amino acids: CASSLERTLPYNEQFF. The CDR3, as DNA: TGTGCCAGCAGCTTAGAGCGCACCCTTCCCTACAATGAGCAGTTCTTC.

This chain links TRBV19 with TRBJ2-7; the match to TRBD2 covers 7 bases. Germline V lookup: CDR1 LNHDA, CDR2 SQIVND (reference sequence). CDR3 length: 13 amino acids. J was trimmed by 7 bases and V by 3 bases; bases with no gene match: 6. The CDR3 DNA is TGTGCCAGTAGTATGCAACTAGCGAGTGAGCAGTACTTC. This gives the protein CASSMQLASEQYF.

The V call is TRBV7-2, the J call TRBJ2-3; TRBD1 aligns across 9 bases. Germline V CDR1 and CDR2: SGHTA, FQGNSA. The CDR3 covers 15 residues. The V and J ends lost 5 bases and 8 bases, in that order; junction bases with no gene match: 11. Written as DNA, the CDR3 is TGTGCCAGCAGCCAAACAGGGGGCCGGGTCGGTACGCAGTATTTT. Its protein is CASSQTGGRVGTQYF.

V is TRBV10-1 and J is TRBJ2-2, with D perhaps matching TRBD1 (5 bases). This CDR3 spans 13 amino acids. Germline CDR1 is WNHNN and CDR2 is SYGVQD (reference sequence). V was clipped by 3 bases and J by 9 bases, with 11 bases between them. The CDR3 here is CASSEIKGWELFF. Here the CDR3 DNA reads TGCGCCAGCAGTGAAATTAAGGGGTGGGAGCTGTTTTTT.

The V gene is TRBV7-2, the J gene TRBJ2-7; D perhaps matches TRBD2 (6 bases). The CDR3 is 15 amino acids. Germline CDR1 and CDR2: SGHTA and FQGNSA. V shed 5 bases and J shed 3 bases, with 17 bases lying between them. CDR3 amino acids: CASSLAPSGFYEQYF. The CDR3 DNA reads TGTGCCAGCAGCCTCGCTCCCAGCGGGTTCTACGAGCAGTACTTC.

The chain is built from TRBV28 and TRBJ1-5; the match to TRBD1 covers 7 bases. The CDR3 loop spans 15 amino acids. V shed 4 bases, J shed 5 bases, and the junction held 8 bases outside the gene matches. The germline V gene has CDR1 MDHEN and CDR2 SYDVKM. The CDR3 nucleotides read TGTGCCAGCAGTTCCCGACAGGGATCGTATCAGCCCCAGCATTTT. Protein: CASSSRQGSYQPQHF.

The chain uses TRBV2 and TRBJ2-3; maybe TRBD2 (6 bases). The CDR3 loop spans 15 amino acids. Between the trimmed V and J ends, which lost 6 bases and 0 bases, there was a span of 13 bases. CDR1 is SNHLY and CDR2 is FYNNEI in the germline V gene. In nucleotides, the CDR3 is TGTGCCAGCAGAGGAGGGCGTGCTAGCACAGATACGCAGTATTTT. The encoded protein is CASRGGRASTDTQYF.

For the CDR3, the DNA is TGCGCCAGCAGCTTGGTTGCGCAGGGGAATGGAAACACCATATATTTT. Translating gives CASSLVAQGNGNTIYF. The genes are TRBV5-1 and TRBJ1-3; D is possibly TRBD1 (6 bases). The V end was cut by 0 bases, the J end by 3 bases, with 13 bases between. From germline, CDR1 is SGHRS and CDR2 YFSETQ. The CDR3 is made up of 16 amino acids.

The chain is built from TRBV18 and TRBJ2-7, with TRBD1 as a possible D gene (5 bases). Germline V gene lookup returns CDR1 KGHSH and CDR2 LQKENI. The CDR3 has 16 residues. V lost 3 bases and J 2 bases, leaving 17 bases between the germline ends. CDR3 in DNA: TGTGCCAGCTCACCCTTGTCTCCTAAGGGGCCCTACGAGCAGTACTTC. This gives the protein CASSPLSPKGPYEQYF. The full variable domain, completed using reference TRBV18 and TRBJ2-7, is NAGVMQNPRHLVRRRGQEARLRCSPMKGHSHVYWYRQLPEEGLKFMVYLQKENIIDESGMPKERFSAEFPKEGPSILRIQQVVRGDSAAYFCASSPLSPKGPYEQYFGPGTRLTVT.

The chain has TRBV5-1 and TRBJ1-3, with D tentatively TRBD1 (5 bases). From germline, CDR1 is SGHRS and CDR2 YFSETQ. V was shortened by 4 bases and J by 0 bases, with 11 bases between the two germline ends. CDR3 length: 15 amino acids. DNA for the CDR3: TGCGCCAGCAGCCCCTGGGGGGACTCTGGAAACACCATATATTTT. It codes for CASSPWGDSGNTIYF.

This clone has only one observation. J is TRBJ2-7 and V is TRBV2; 7 bases are shared with TRBD2. Germline assignment: CDR1 SNHLY and CDR2 FYNNEI. The CDR3 totals 14 residues. The V and J ends lost 2 bases and 2 bases, in that order; junction bases with no gene match: 3. The CDR3 here is CASSEMLAAYEQYF. The DNA of the CDR3 is TGTGCCAGCAGTGAAATGCTAGCGGCCTACGAGCAGTACTTC.

The V gene is TRBV5-1, the J gene TRBJ2-5, with 7 bases aligning to TRBD2. The V gene end was trimmed by 0 bases and the J gene end by 4 bases; junction bases not matched to a gene: 3. CDR1 is SGHRS, CDR2 YFSETQ, per germline. CDR3 length equals 14 residues. The CDR3 region is CASSLGTSGETQYF. CDR3 DNA sequence: TGCGCCAGCAGCTTGGGGACTAGTGGAGAGACCCAGTACTTC. The whole variable domain, filled in from reference TRBV5-1 and TRBJ2-5, reads KAGVTQTPRYLIKTRGQQVTLSCSPISGHRSVSWYQQTPGQGLQFLFEYFSETQRNKGNFPGRFSGRQFSNSRSEMNVSTLELGDSALYLCASSLGTSGETQYFGPGTRLLVL.

Comments on this clone: The identical CDR3 is also encoded by other nucleotide sequences in the sample. The chain couples TRBV5-4 to TRBJ2-3; TRBD2 is a possible D gene (5 bases). Per germline, CDR1 SGHNT and CDR2 YYREEE (reference sequence). This CDR3 has 13 residues. With 0 bases removed from V and 3 bases from J, the gap between germline ends came to 5 bases. CDR3 sequence: CASSLGGTDTQYF. The CDR3 nucleotides read TGTGCCAGCAGCTTGGGAGGGACAGATACGCAGTATTTT.

This clone showed up just once. The chain uses TRBV7-9 and TRBJ1-1, with 7 nucleotides matching TRBD1. The ends lost 7 bases at V and 1 base at J; junction bases unmatched: 6. The CDR3 spans 14 residues. Germline V gives CDR1 SEHNR, CDR2 FQNEAQ (reference sequence). The CDR3 loop reads CASTRGTANTEAFF. In nucleotides, the CDR3 is TGTGCCAGCACCAGAGGGACAGCGAACACTGAAGCTTTCTTT.

The J gene is TRBJ2-7, the V gene TRBV30; 8 nucleotides agree with TRBD1. V shed 2 bases and J 7 bases; nucleotides not matched to a gene: 16. Germline V CDR1 and CDR2: GTSNPN, SVGIG (reference sequence). The CDR3 contains 16 residues. CDR3 in amino acids: CAWSPPGDRGGREQYF. CDR3 nucleotides: TGTGCCTGGAGTCCCCCCGGCGACAGGGGCGGTAGGGAGCAGTACTTC.

The rearrangement links TRBV20-1 to TRBJ2-5; the match to TRBD2 covers 12 bases. With V trimmed by 3 bases and J by 2 bases, 7 bases remained unmatched. This CDR3 contains 16 residues. CDR1 and CDR2 (germline): DFQATT, SNEGSKA (reference sequence). CDR3 sequence: CSASLSSGRVQETQYF. The CDR3 bases are TGCAGTGCTAGTTTGTCTAGCGGGAGGGTACAAGAGACCCAGTACTTC.

This chain connects TRBV7-2 to TRBJ2-1; 10 bases line up with TRBD2. The germline gives CDR1 SGHTA, CDR2 FQGNSA. This CDR3 comprises 17 residues. V shed 0 bases, J shed 3 bases, and the junction held 5 bases outside the gene matches. CDR3 coding DNA: TGTGCCAGCAGCTTAGCCTCAGCGGGGGGGCACTACAATGAGCAGTTCTTC. This encodes CASSLASAGGHYNEQFF.

The chain combines TRBV5-1 with TRBJ2-7; 9 bases map to TRBD2. The germline gives CDR1 SGHRS, CDR2 YFSETQ. The V gene end was trimmed by 2 bases and the J gene end by 0 bases; junction bases not matched to a gene: 3. The CDR3 extends over 15 amino acids. The CDR3 loop is CASSFGLASSYEQYF. CDR3 in DNA: TGCGCCAGCAGCTTTGGACTAGCGAGCTCCTACGAGCAGTACTTC.

CDR3 sequence: CASSHYTGTEAFF. In DNA, the CDR3 is TGTGCCAGCAGCCATTACACCGGGACTGAAGCTTTCTTT. V usage is TRBV3-1 (or the pseudogene TRBV3-2) and J usage is TRBJ1-1; the D is unclear. CDR3 length: 13 residues. CDR1 is LGHDT and CDR2 is YNNKEL in the germline V gene (reference sequence). Trimming removed 3 bases at V and 5 bases at J, with 10 bases between.

This chain's CDR3 is CASSPGARGSNTGELFF. The DNA of the CDR3 is TGTGCCAGCAGCCCCGGGGCGCGCGGGAGTAACACCGGGGAGCTGTTTTTT. The V call is TRBV7-3, the J call TRBJ2-2; 7 bases are a match to TRBD2. Losses at the gene ends were 5 bases for V and 2 bases for J; bases not matched to a gene: 11. Germline loops: CDR1 SGHTA, CDR2 FQGTGA. The CDR3 totals 17 residues. Full variable domain (outside the CDR3, taken from reference TRBV7-3 and TRBJ2-2): GAGVSQTPSNKVTEKGKYVELRCDPISGHTALYWYRQSLGQGPEFLIYFQGTGAADDSGLPNDRFFAVRPEGSVSTLKIQRTERGDSAVYLCASSPGARGSNTGELFFGEGSRLTVL.

This chain connects TRBV5-8 to TRBJ1-1, with a weak D call TRBD1 (5 bases). The CDR3 runs 16 residues. Germline V gene lookup returns CDR1 SGHTS and CDR2 YDEGEE. The V end was cut by 2 bases, the J end by 4 bases, with 18 bases between. CDR3 DNA sequence: TGTGCCAGCAGCTTAACCGGACACGTAGGAAGCACTGAAGCTTTCTTT. Protein sequence: CASSLTGHVGSTEAFF.